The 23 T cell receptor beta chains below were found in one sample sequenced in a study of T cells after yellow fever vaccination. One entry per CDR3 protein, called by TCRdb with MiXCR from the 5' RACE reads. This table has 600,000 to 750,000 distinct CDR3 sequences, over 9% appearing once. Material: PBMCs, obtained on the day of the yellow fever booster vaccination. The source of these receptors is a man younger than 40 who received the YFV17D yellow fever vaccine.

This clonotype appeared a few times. CDR3 amino acids: CSASRDYPDPYEQYF. Written as DNA, the CDR3 is TGCAGTGCTAGTAGGGACTACCCGGACCCCTACGAGCAGTACTTC. The chain carries TRBV20-1 and TRBJ2-7; 7 bases are a match to TRBD2. V lost 3 bases and J lost 2; bases outside the gene matches: 10. This CDR3 comprises 15 residues. In germline, CDR1 is DFQATT, CDR2 SNEGSKA (reference sequence).

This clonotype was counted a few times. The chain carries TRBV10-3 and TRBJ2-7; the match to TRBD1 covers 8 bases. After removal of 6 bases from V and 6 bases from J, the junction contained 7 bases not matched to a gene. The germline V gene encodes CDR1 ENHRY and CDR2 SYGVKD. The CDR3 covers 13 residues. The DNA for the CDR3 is TGTGCCATCAGCACAGACAGGGGAGGCGAGCAGTACTTC. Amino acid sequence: CAISTDRGGEQYF.

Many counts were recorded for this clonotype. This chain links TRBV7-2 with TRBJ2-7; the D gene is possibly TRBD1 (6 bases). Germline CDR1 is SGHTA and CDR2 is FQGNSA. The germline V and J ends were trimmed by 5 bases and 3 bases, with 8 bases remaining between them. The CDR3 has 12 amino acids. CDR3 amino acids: CASSRQVYEQYF. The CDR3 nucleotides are TGTGCCAGCAGCCGACAGGTCTACGAGCAGTACTTC.

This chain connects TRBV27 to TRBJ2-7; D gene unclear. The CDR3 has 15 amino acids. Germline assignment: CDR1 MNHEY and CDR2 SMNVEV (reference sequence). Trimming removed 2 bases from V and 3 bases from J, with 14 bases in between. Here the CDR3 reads CASSLTFFDGYEQYF. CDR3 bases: TGTGCCAGCAGTTTAACTTTTTTCGACGGCTACGAGCAGTACTTC.

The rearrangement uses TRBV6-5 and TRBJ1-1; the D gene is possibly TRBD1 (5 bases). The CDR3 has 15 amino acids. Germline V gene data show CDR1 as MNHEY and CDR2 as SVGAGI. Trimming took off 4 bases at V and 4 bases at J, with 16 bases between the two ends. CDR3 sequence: CASSFSAAGGTEAFF. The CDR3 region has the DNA TGTGCCAGCAGTTTCAGCGCCGCGGGGGGCACTGAAGCTTTCTTT.

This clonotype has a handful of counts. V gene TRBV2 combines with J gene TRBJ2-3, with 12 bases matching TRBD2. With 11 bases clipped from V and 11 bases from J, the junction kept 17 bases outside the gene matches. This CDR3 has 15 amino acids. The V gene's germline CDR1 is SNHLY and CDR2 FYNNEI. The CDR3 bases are TGTGCCGGAAACTCGGGCTCTAGCGGGAGGGCTCGGCAGTATTTT. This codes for CAGNSGSSGRARQYF.

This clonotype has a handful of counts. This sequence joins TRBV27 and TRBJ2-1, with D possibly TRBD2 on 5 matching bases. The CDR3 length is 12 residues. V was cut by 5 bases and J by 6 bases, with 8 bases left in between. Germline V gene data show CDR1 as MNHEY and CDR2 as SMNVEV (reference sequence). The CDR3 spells CASSTTSNEQFF. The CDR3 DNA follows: TGTGCCAGCAGTACCACTAGCAATGAGCAGTTCTTC.

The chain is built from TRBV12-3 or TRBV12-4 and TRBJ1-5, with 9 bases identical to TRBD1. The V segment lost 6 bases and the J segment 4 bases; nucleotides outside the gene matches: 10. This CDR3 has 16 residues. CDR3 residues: CASRGTGGGLNQPQHF. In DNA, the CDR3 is TGTGCCAGCAGGGGCACAGGGGGCGGGCTTAATCAGCCCCAGCATTTT.

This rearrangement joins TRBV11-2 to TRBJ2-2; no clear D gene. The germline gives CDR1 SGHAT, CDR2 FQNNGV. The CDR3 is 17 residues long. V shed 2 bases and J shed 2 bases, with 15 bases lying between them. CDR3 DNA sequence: TGTGCCAGCAGCTTACCCCAAACAGCCCCAAACACCGGGGAGCTGTTTTTT. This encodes CASSLPQTAPNTGELFF.

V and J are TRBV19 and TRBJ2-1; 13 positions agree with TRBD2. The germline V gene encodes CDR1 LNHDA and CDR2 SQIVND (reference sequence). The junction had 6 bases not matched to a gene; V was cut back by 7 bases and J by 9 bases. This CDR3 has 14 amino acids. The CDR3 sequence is CASKTGLAGVEQFF. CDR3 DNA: TGTGCCAGTAAAACAGGACTAGCGGGAGTTGAGCAGTTCTTC.

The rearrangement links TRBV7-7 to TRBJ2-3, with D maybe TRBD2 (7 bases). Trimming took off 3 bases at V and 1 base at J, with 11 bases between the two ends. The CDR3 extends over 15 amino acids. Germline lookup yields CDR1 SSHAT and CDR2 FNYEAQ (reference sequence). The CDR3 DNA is TGTGCCAGCAGCTTTGGGGGGGCTCGCACAGATACGCAGTATTTT. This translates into CASSFGGARTDTQYF. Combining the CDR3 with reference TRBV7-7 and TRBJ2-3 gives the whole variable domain GAGVSQSPRYKVTKRGQDVTLRCDPISSHATLYWYQQALGQGPEFLTYFNYEAQPDKSGLPSDRFSAERPEGSISTLTIQRTEQRDSAMYRCASSFGGARTDTQYFGPGTRLTVL.

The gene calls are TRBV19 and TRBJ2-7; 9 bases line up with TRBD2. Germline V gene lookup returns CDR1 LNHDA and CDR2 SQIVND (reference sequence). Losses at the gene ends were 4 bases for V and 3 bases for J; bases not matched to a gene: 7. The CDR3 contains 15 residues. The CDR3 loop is CASSKRLAEDYEQYF. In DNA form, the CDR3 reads TGTGCCAGTAGTAAACGACTAGCGGAAGACTACGAGCAGTACTTC. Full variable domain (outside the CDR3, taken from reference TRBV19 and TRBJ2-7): DGGITQSPKYLFRKEGQNVTLSCEQNLNHDAMYWYRQDPGQGLRLIYYSQIVNDFQKGDIAEGYSVSREKKESFPLTVTSAQKNPTAFYLCASSKRLAEDYEQYFGPGTRLTVT.

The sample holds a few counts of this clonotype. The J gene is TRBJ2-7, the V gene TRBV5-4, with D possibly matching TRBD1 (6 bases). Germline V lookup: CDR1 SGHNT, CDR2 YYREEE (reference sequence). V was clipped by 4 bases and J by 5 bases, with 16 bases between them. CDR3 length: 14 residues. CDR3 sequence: CASSAGTRVDEQYF. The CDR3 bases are TGTGCCAGCAGCGCCGGGACACGGGTAGACGAGCAGTACTTC.

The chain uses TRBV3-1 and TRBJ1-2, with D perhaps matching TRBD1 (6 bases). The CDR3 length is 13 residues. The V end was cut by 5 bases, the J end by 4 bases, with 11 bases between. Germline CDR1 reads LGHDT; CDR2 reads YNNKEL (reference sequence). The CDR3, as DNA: TGTGCCAGCAGCTCGGACAGAGTCTATGGCTACACCTTC. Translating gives CASSSDRVYGYTF. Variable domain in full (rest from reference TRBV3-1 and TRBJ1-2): DTAVSQTPKYLVTQMGNDKSIKCEQNLGHDTMYWYKQDSKKFLKIMFSYNNKELIINETVPNRFSPKSPDKAHLNLHINSLELGDSAVYFCASSSDRVYGYTFGSGTRLTVV.

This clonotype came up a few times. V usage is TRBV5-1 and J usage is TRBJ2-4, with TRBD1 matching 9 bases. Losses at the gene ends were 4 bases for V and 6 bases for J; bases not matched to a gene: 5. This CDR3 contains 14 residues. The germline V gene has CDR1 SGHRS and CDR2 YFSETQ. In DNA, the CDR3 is TGCGCCAGCAGCGGGGACAGGGCGGGAAACATTCAGTACTTC. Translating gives CASSGDRAGNIQYF.

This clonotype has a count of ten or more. The CDR3 DNA sequence: TGTGCCAGCAGCCCCGACAGGGACCTCTATGGCTACACCTTC. Its translation: CASSPDRDLYGYTF. V gene TRBV5-6 combines with J gene TRBJ1-2; 7 bases align to TRBD1. V trimming: 4 bases; J trimming: 4 bases; junction bases outside the gene matches: 7. CDR1 and CDR2 from the germline V gene are SGHDT and YYEEEE. The CDR3 contains 14 residues. The complete variable domain, with remaining parts taken from reference TRBV5-6 and TRBJ1-2, reads DAGVTQSPTHLIKTRGQQVTLRCSPKSGHDTVSWYQQALGQGPQFIFQYYEEEERQRGNFPDRFSGHQFPNYSSELNVNALLLGDSALYLCASSPDRDLYGYTFGSGTRLTVV.

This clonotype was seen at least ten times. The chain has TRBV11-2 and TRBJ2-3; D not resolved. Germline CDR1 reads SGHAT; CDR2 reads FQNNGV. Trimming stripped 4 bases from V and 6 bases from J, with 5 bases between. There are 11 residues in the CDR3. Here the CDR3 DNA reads TGTGCCAGCAGCTCGTGGGATACGCAGTATTTT. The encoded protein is CASSSWDTQYF.

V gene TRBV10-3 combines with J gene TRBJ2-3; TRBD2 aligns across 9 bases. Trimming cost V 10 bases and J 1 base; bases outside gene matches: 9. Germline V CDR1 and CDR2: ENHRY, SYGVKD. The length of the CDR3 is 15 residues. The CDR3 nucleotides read TGTGCCAGCACTCGGGCTAGCGGGGGCACAGATACGCAGTATTTT. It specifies CASTRASGGTDTQYF.

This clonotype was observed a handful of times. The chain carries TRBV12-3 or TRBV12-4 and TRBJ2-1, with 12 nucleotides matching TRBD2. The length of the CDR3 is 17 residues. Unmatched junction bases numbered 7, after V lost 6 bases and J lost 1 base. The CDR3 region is CASRSRLAGDSYNEQFF. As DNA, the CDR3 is TGTGCCAGCAGGAGCAGACTAGCGGGAGATTCCTACAATGAGCAGTTCTTC.

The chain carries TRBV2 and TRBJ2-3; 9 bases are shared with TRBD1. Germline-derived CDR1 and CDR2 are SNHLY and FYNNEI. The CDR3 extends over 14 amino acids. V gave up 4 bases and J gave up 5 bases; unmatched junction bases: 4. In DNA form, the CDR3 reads TGTGCCAGCAGTGTGACAGGGGGTAGAGATACGCAGTATTTT. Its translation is CASSVTGGRDTQYF.

CDR3: CAISESQTPDTQYF. CDR3 nucleotide sequence: TGTGCCATCAGTGAGTCTCAAACGCCAGATACGCAGTATTTT. The chain is built from TRBV10-3 and TRBJ2-3; no firm D call. Germline V gives CDR1 ENHRY, CDR2 SYGVKD. V was pared by 0 bases and J by 4 bases, with 8 bases between. CDR3 length: 14 residues.

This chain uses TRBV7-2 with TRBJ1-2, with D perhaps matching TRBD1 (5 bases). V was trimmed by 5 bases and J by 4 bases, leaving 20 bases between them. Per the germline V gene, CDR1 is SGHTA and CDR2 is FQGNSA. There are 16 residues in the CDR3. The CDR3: CASSVGPKTDSYGYTF. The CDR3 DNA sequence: TGTGCCAGCAGCGTTGGCCCGAAGACAGATTCCTATGGCTACACCTTC.

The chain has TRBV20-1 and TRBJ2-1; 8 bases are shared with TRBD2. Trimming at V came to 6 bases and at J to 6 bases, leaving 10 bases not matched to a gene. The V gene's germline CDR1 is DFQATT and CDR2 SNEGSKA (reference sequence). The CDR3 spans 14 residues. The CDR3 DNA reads TGCAGTGCGGTTCCGGGACTAGGGCTCAATGAGCAGTTCTTC. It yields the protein CSAVPGLGLNEQFF.